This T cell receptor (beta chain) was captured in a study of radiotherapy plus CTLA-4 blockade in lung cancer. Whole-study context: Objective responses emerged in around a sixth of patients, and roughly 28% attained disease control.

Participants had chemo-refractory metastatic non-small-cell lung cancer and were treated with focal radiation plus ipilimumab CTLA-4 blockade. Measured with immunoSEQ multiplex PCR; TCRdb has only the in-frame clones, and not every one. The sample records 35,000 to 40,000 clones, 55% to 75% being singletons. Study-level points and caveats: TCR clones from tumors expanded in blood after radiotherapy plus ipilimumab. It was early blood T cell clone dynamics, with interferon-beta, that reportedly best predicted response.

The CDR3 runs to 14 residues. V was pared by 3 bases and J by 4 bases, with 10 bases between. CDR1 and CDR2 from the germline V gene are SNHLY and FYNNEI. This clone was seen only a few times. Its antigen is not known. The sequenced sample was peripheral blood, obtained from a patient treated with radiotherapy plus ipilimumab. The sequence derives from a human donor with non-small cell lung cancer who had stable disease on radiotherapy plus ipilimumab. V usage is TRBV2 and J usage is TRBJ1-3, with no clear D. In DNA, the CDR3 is TGTGCCAGCAGTGACCCGGTTCCCGGAAACACCATATATTTT. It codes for CASSDPVPGNTIYF.